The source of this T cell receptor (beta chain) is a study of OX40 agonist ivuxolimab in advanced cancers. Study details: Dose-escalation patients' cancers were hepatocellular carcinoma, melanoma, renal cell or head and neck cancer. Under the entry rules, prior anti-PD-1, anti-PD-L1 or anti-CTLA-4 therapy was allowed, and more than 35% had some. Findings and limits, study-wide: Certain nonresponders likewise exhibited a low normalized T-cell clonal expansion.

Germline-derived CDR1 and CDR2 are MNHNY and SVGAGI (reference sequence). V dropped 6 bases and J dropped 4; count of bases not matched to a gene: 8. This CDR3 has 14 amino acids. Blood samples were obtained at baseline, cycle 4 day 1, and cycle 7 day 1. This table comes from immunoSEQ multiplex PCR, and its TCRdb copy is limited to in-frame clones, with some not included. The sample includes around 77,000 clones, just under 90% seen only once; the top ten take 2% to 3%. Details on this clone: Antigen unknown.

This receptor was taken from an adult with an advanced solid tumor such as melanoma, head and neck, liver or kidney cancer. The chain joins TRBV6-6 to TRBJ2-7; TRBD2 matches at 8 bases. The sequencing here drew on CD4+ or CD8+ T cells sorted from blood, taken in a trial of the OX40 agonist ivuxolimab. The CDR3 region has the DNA TGTGCCAGCAGCTCCGGCGGGGGGAGGTACGAGCAGTACTTC. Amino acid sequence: CASSSGGGRYEQYF.